This T cell receptor (beta chain) was captured by sequencing in a study of lymphopenia after photon versus proton radiotherapy. Broader study findings: Authors raise, but do not show, better survival with proton therapy.

Assay used: immunoSEQ multiplex PCR; TCRdb lists only in-frame clones, some missing. The sample contains about 6,700 clones, roughly 77% of which appear only once. Concerning this clone itself: The antigen is unknown.

In germline, CDR1 is SGHDT, CDR2 YYEEEE. The V and J ends lost 2 bases and 0 bases respectively, with 10 bases between them. The CDR3 loop spans 15 amino acids. The source is a man younger than 45 with gastric cancer. The V and J genes are TRBV5-6 and TRBJ2-3, with D tentatively TRBD2 (6 bases). This sample comprised peripheral blood, obtained from a patient treated with photon-based radiotherapy. CDR3 DNA sequence: TGTGCCAGCAGCTTAGGCGGGACCAGCACAGATACGCAGTATTTT. This encodes CASSLGGTSTDTQYF. Combining the CDR3 with reference TRBV5-6 and TRBJ2-3 gives the whole variable domain DAGVTQSPTHLIKTRGQQVTLRCSPKSGHDTVSWYQQALGQGPQFIFQYYEEEERQRGNFPDRFSGHQFPNYSSELNVNALLLGDSALYLCASSLGGTSTDTQYFGPGTRLTVL.